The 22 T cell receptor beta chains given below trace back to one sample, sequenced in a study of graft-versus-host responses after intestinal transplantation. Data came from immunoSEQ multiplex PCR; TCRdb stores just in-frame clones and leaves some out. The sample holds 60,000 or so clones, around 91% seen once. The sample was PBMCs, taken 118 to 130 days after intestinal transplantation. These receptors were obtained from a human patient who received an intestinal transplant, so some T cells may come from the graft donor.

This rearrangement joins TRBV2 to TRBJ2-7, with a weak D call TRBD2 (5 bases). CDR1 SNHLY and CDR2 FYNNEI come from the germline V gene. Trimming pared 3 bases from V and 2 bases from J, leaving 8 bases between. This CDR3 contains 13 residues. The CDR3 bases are TGTGCCAGCAGTGAGGTGGGAGCCTACGAGCAGTACTTC. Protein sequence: CASSEVGAYEQYF. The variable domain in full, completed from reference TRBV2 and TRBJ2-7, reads EPEVTQTPSHQVTQMGQEVILRCVPISNHLYFYWYRQILGQKVEFLVSFYNNEISEKSEIFDDQFSVERPDGSNFTLKIRSTKLEDSAMYFCASSEVGAYEQYFGPGTRLTVT.

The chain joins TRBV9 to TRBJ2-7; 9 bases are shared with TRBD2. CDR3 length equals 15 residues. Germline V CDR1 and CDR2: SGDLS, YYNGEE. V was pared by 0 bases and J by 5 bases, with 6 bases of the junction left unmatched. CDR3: CASSVGDTSGHEQYF. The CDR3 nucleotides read TGTGCCAGCAGCGTAGGAGACACTAGCGGGCACGAGCAGTACTTC.

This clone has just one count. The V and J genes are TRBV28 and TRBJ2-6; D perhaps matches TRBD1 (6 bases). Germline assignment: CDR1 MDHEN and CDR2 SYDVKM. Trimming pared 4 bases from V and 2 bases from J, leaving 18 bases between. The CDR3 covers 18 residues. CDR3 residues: CASSSLFYRATGANVLTF. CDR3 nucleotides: TGTGCCAGCAGTTCCTTATTCTACAGGGCCACTGGGGCCAACGTCCTGACTTTC. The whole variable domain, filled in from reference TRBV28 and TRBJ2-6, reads DVKVTQSSRYLVKRTGEKVFLECVQDMDHENMFWYRQDPGLGLRLIYFSYDVKMKEKGDIPEGYSVSREKKERFSLILESASTNQTSMYLCASSSLFYRATGANVLTFGAGSRLTVL.

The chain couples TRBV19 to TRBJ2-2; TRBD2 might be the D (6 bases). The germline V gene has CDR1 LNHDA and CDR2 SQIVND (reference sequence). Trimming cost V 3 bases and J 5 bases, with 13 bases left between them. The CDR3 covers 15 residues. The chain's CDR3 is CASSISPGGTGELFF. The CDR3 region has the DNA TGTGCCAGTAGTATCTCTCCCGGAGGGACCGGGGAGCTGTTTTTT.

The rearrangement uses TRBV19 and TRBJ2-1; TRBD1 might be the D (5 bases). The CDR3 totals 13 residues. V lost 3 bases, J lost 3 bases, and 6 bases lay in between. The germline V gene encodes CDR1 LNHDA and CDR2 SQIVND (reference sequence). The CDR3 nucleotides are TGTGCCAGTAGTATCAGGGACTACAATGAGCAGTTCTTC. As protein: CASSIRDYNEQFF.

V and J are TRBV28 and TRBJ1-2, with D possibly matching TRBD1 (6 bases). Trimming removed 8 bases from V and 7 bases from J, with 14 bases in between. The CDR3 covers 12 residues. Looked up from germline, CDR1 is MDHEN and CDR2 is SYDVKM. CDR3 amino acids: CASHTQGGGYTF. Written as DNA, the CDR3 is TGTGCCAGCCATACACAGGGAGGTGGCTACACCTTC.

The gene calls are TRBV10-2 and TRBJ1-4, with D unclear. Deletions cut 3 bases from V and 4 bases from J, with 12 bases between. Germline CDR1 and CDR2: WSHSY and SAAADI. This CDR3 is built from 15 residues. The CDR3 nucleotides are TGCGCCAGCAGTGATCCCCGGGCGTATAATGAAAAACTGTTTTTT. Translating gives CASSDPRAYNEKLFF.

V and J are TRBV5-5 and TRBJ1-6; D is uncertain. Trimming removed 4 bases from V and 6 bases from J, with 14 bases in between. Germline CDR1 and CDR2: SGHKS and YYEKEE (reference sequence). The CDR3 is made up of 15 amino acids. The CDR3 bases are TGTGCCAGCAGCACTCAACCGGGAGGTAATTCACCCCTCCACTTT. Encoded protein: CASSTQPGGNSPLHF.

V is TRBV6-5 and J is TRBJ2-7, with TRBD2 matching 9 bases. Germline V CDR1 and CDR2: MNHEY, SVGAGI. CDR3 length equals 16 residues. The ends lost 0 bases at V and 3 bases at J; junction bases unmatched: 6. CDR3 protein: CASSYSRLAENYEQYF. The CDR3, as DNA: TGTGCCAGCAGTTACTCGAGACTAGCGGAAAACTACGAGCAGTACTTC.

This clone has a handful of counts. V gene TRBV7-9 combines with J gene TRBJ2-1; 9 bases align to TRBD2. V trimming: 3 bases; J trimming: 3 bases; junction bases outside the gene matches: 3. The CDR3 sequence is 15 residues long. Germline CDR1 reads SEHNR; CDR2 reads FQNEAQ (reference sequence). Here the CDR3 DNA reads TGTGCCAGCAGCTTTGAGACTAGCGGCTACAATGAGCAGTTCTTC. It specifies CASSFETSGYNEQFF.

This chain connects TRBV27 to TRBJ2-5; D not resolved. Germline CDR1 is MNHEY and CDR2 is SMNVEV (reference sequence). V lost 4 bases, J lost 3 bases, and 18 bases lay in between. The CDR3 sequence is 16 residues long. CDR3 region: CASSSYPGSGKETQYF. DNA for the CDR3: TGTGCCAGCAGTTCCTATCCCGGATCTGGGAAAGAGACCCAGTACTTC.

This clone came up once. The DNA for the CDR3 is TGTGCCTGGAACAGGGGGCTCCGTGAAGCTTTCTTT. Protein: CAWNRGLREAFF. J is TRBJ1-1 and V is TRBV30, with 9 bases identical to TRBD1. Germline-derived CDR1 and CDR2 are GTSNPN and SVGIG (reference sequence). This CDR3 contains 12 residues. V lost 4 bases and J lost 7; bases outside the gene matches: 4.

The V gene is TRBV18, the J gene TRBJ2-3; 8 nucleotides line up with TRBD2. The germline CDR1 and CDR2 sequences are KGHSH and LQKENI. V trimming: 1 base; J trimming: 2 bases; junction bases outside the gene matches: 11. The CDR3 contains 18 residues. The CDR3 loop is CASSPLGIAGYHTDTQYF. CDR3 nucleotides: TGTGCCAGCTCACCACTCGGAATAGCGGGATACCACACAGATACGCAGTATTTT.

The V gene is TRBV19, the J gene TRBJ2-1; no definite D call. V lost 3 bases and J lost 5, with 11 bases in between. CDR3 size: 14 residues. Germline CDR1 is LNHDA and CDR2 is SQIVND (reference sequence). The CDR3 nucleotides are TGTGCCAGTAGTATGCAGGCCCCCCACAATGAGCAGTTCTTC. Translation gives CASSMQAPHNEQFF.

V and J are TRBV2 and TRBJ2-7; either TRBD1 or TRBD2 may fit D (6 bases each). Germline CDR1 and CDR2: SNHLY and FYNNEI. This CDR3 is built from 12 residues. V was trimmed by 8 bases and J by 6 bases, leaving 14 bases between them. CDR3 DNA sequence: TGTGCCAGCCTATTACAGGGAGGCGAGCAGTACTTC. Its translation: CASLLQGGEQYF.

The CDR3 DNA reads as TGTGCCAGCAGTTTGACAGCGGGAACGTACGAGCAGTACTTC. This codes for CASSLTAGTYEQYF. J is TRBJ2-7 and V is TRBV27, with TRBD2 matching over 7 bases. Looked up from germline, CDR1 is MNHEY and CDR2 is SMNVEV (reference sequence). V shed 3 bases, J shed 4 bases, and the junction held 6 bases outside the gene matches. CDR3 length: 14 residues.

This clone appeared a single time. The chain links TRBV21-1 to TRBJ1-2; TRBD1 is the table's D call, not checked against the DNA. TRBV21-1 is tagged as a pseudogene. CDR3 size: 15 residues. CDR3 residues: CASSKVRVWIGGYTF. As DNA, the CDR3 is TGTGCCAGCAGCAAAGTCAGGGTCTGGATCGGTGGCTACACCTTC.

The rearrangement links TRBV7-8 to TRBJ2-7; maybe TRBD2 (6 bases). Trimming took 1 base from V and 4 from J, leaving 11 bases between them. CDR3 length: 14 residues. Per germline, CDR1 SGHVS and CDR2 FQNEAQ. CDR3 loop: CASSLELGGYEQYF. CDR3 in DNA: TGTGCCAGCAGCTTAGAACTGGGGGGATACGAGCAGTACTTC.

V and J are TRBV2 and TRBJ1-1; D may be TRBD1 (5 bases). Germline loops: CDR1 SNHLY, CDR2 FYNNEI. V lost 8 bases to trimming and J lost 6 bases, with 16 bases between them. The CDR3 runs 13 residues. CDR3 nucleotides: TGTGCCAGCCAGGCCGGGGGGACGTCTGAAGCTTTCTTT. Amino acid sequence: CASQAGGTSEAFF.

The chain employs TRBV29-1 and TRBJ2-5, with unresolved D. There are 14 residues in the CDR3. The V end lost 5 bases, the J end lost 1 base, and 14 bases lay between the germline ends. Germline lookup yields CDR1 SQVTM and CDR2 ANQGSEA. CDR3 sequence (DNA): TGCAGCGTTCTCTCCCCTTCTACCCAAGAGACCCAGTACTTC. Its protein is CSVLSPSTQETQYF.

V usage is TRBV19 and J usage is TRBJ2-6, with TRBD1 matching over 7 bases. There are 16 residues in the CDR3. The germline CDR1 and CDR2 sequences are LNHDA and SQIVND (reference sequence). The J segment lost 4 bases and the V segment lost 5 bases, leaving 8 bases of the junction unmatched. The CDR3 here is CASSATGSGGANVLTF. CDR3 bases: TGTGCCAGTAGTGCGACAGGGTCGGGAGGGGCCAACGTCCTGACTTTC.

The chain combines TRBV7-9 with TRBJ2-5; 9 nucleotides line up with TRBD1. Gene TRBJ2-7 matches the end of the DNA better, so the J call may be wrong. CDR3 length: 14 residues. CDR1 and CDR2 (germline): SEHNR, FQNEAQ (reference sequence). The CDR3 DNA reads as TGTGCCAGCAGCTCGGGACAGGGATCCTACGAGCAGTACTTC. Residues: CASSSGQGSYEQYF.